Listed below are T cell receptor beta chains from one sample, sequenced in a study of cytomegalovirus exposure and HLA in healthy donors. Clones were read by immunoSEQ multiplex PCR, and TCRdb kept only the in-frame ones, dropping some. The repertoire holds 170,000 or so clones, with 84% as singletons. The material sequenced was PBMCs. The receptors were sampled from a man younger than 30 in good health and CMV-seronegative. Each CDR3 is given with its conserved first and last residue. The D gene is left open where the match is weak. The size entry is marked missing in some rows and otherwise reads once, few, many or a size class.

TRBV19	-	TRBJ2-2	-	CASSMTFGLLGGELFF	TGTGCCAGTAGTATGACGTTTGGACTCCTGGGCGGGGAGCTGTTTTTT
TRBV27	-	TRBJ2-1	TRBD2	CASSFLLADSYNEQFF	TGTGCCAGCAGTTTTTTACTAGCGGACTCCTACAATGAGCAGTTCTTC
TRBV5-1	-	TRBJ2-1	TRBD2	CASSSIGLATGEQFF	TGCGCCAGCAGCTCAATAGGACTAGCGACCGGTGAGCAGTTCTTC
TRBV6-1	-	TRBJ1-5	TRBD1	CASSEQGGVWSNQPQHF	TGTGCCAGCAGTGAACAGGGGGGAGTTTGGAGCAATCAGCCCCAGCATTTT
TRBV4-3	once	TRBJ2-2	-	CASSHSQGTGELFF	TGCGCCAGCAGCCACTCTCAGGGGACCGGGGAGCTGTTTTTT
TRBV11-2	-	TRBJ2-5	TRBD2	CASSLGLAGGETQYF	TGTGCCAGCAGCTTAGGACTAGCGGGAGGAGAGACCCAGTACTTC
TRBV7-3	-	TRBJ2-2	TRBD1	CASSFTGGNTGELFF	TGTGCCAGCAGCTTTACAGGGGGCAACACCGGGGAGCTGTTTTTT
TRBV10-1	-	TRBJ2-7	TRBD1	CASSALGQGPGEQYF	TGCGCCAGCAGCGCATTGGGACAGGGCCCGGGAGAGCAGTACTTC
TRBV7-2	-	TRBJ1-5	TRBD1	CASSLRQGDQPQHF	TGTGCCAGCAGCCTAAGACAGGGGGATCAGCCCCAGCATTTT
TRBV7-9	-	TRBJ2-1	TRBD1	CASSVGQGLSYNEQFF	TGTGCCAGCAGCGTAGGACAGGGCCTTTCGTACAATGAGCAGTTCTTC
TRBV28	-	TRBJ2-3	-	CASTGVMTDTQYF	TGTGCCAGCACCGGGGTTATGACAGATACGCAGTATTTT
TRBV4-2	few	TRBJ2-7	TRBD1	CASSEPGQGYEQYF	TGTGCCAGCAGCGAACCGGGACAGGGTTACGAGCAGTACTTC
TRBV5-1	-	TRBJ2-3	TRBD1	CASSFGTGPDTQYF	TGCGCCAGCAGTTTTGGGACAGGGCCGGATACGCAGTATTTT
TRBV7-9	-	TRBJ2-5	-	CASSSTAGEETQYF	TGTGCCAGCAGCTCAACGGCAGGGGAGGAGACCCAGTACTTC
TRBV28	-	TRBJ2-2	-	CASSLGGNTGELFF	TGTGCCAGCAGTTTAGGCGGAAACACCGGGGAGCTGTTTTTT
TRBV5-6	-	TRBJ2-7	-	CASSLRHLSYEQYF	TGTGCCAGCAGCTTACGACACCTCTCCTACGAGCAGTACTTC
TRBV29-1	-	TRBJ2-7	-	CSVEFSGPNEQYF	TGCAGCGTTGAATTTTCAGGGCCCAACGAGCAGTACTTC
TRBV7-9	few	TRBJ2-1	TRBD2	CASSQTSGALDEQFF	TGTGCCAGCAGCCAGACTAGCGGGGCGTTGGATGAGCAGTTCTTC
TRBV7-9	-	TRBJ1-2	-	CASASLPRLNYGYTF	TGTGCCAGCGCGTCGTTACCCAGGTTGAACTATGGCTACACCTTC
TRBV29-1	-	TRBJ1-2	-	CSVLETYDRVGYGYTF	TGCAGCGTCCTGGAGACTTACGATCGAGTGGGCTATGGCTACACCTTC
TRBV5-8	few	TRBJ2-1	TRBD2	CASSLGMGLAGDEQFF	TGTGCCAGCAGCTTGGGTATGGGACTAGCGGGGGATGAGCAGTTCTTC
TRBV5-1	-	TRBJ2-5	-	CASSLQLQETQYF	TGCGCCAGCAGCTTACAGCTCCAAGAGACCCAGTACTTC
TRBV19	-	TRBJ1-5	-	CASSTGGGNQPQHF	TGTGCCAGTAGTACCGGGGGGGGGAATCAGCCCCAGCATTTT
TRBV19	-	TRBJ1-5	-	CASTVRVNQPQHF	TGTGCCAGTACGGTCAGGGTCAATCAGCCCCAGCATTTT
TRBV5-1	few	TRBJ1-1	TRBD1	CASKYGTVMNTEAFF	TGCGCCAGCAAGTACGGGACAGTCATGAACACTGAAGCTTTCTTT
TRBV28	-	TRBJ1-5	-	CASCPGDQPQHF	TGTGCCAGCTGTCCAGGGGACCAGCCCCAGCATTTT
TRBV15	-	TRBJ1-4	TRBD1	CATSVTTGPNEKLFF	TGTGCCACCAGCGTTACGACAGGGCCGAATGAAAAACTGTTTTTT
TRBV5-4	-	TRBJ2-2	-	CASSFETRAGRNTGELFF	TGTGCCAGCAGCTTTGAAACACGGGCGGGAAGGAACACCGGGGAGCTGTTTTTT
TRBV7-9	-	TRBJ2-5	-	CASSFEGSQETQYF	TGTGCCAGCAGCTTTGAGGGAAGCCAAGAGACCCAGTACTTC
TRBV6-1	-	TRBJ1-1	-	CASSEAHSDTEAFF	TGTGCCAGCAGTGAAGCGCACTCGGACACTGAAGCTTTCTTT
TRBV30	-	TRBJ1-6	TRBD1	CAWSVRGQKYNSPLHF	TGTGCCTGGAGTGTACGGGGACAGAAGTATAATTCACCCCTCCACTTT
TRBV14	-	TRBJ2-7	TRBD2	CASSPSRGDLREQYF	TGTGCCAGCAGCCCCTCCCGGGGGGACCTCCGTGAGCAGTACTTC
TRBV7-2	-	TRBJ2-1	-	CASSLAGSSSYNEQFF	TGTGCCAGCAGCTTAGCCGGGAGCAGCTCCTACAATGAGCAGTTCTTC
TRBV6-1	few	TRBJ1-3	TRBD1	CASSSGTGRNTIYF	TGTGCCAGCAGTTCCGGGACAGGGAGAAACACCATATATTTT
TRBV7-8	once	TRBJ2-2	-	CASSYRETGELFF	TGTGCCAGCAGCTACAGGGAGACCGGGGAGCTGTTTTTT
TRBV30	-	TRBJ1-1	-	CAWTPRGDTEAFF	TGTGCCTGGACTCCTCGGGGGGACACTGAAGCTTTCTTT
TRBV18	-	TRBJ1-2	TRBD1	CASSTGTGSNYGYTF	TGTGCCAGCTCAACAGGGACAGGGAGTAACTATGGCTACACCTTC
TRBV13	-	TRBJ2-2	TRBD2	CASSLGGLADNTGELFF	TGTGCCAGCAGCTTAGGGGGACTAGCGGATAACACCGGGGAGCTGTTTTTT
TRBV29-1	-	TRBJ2-2	TRBD2	CSVEAGRGGRTGELFF	TGCAGCGTTGAAGCGGGGCGGGGGGGCCGTACCGGGGAGCTGTTTTTT
TRBV7-8	-	TRBJ1-2	-	CASSRSEIYGYTF	TGTGCCAGCAGCCGGTCGGAGATCTATGGCTACACCTTC
TRBV2	-	TRBJ1-5	-	CASSLQGPQHF	TGTGCCAGCAGTCTACAGGGGCCCCAGCATTTT
TRBV19	few	TRBJ2-7	TRBD2	CASSIGLAGDEQYF	TGTGCCAGTAGTATAGGACTAGCGGGAGACGAGCAGTACTTC
TRBV28	-	TRBJ2-2	-	CASSFQVTGELFF	TGTGCCAGCAGTTTTCAGGTCACCGGGGAGCTGTTTTTT
TRBV5-1	-	TRBJ1-5	TRBD1	CASSTPDRVDQPQHF	TGCGCCAGCAGCACCCCGGACAGGGTAGATCAGCCCCAGCATTTT
TRBV5-4	once	TRBJ1-2	-	CASSLGLSGSNYGYTF	TGTGCCAGCAGCCTCGGGCTTTCAGGGTCCAACTATGGCTACACCTTC
TRBV19	-	TRBJ1-6	-	CASSPRWRNGDNSPLHF	TGTGCCAGTAGTCCCCGATGGAGGAACGGCGATAATTCACCCCTCCACTTT
TRBV28	-	TRBJ2-3	-	CASFGVPRNPDTQYF	TGTGCCAGCTTTGGAGTCCCGAGGAATCCGGATACGCAGTATTTT
TRBV6-4	-	TRBJ2-1	TRBD2	CASSESSGTNNEQFF	TGTGCCAGCAGTGAGTCTAGCGGGACCAACAATGAGCAGTTCTTC
TRBV28	-	TRBJ2-7	TRBD2	CASSLWTGGSYEQYF	TGTGCCAGCAGTTTATGGACGGGGGGCTCCTACGAGCAGTACTTC
TRBV6-6	-	TRBJ1-4	TRBD1	CASSRTGGAYEKLFF	TGTGCCAGCAGCAGGACAGGGGGCGCATATGAAAAACTGTTTTTT
TRBV28	-	TRBJ1-1	-	CASSLLGGTEAFF	TGTGCCAGCAGTTTGTTAGGGGGCACTGAAGCTTTCTTT
TRBV5-1	-	TRBJ2-1	-	CASSQDPSGNEQFF	TGCGCCAGCAGCCAGGACCCCTCGGGGAATGAGCAGTTCTTC
TRBV28	-	TRBJ2-7	-	CASSPPDRVSEQYF	TGTGCCAGCAGTCCTCCCGACCGGGTTTCTGAGCAGTACTTC
TRBV7-2	-	TRBJ2-3	TRBD1	CASSLFRGSSTDTQYF	TGTGCCAGCAGCTTATTCAGGGGGAGTAGCACAGATACGCAGTATTTT
TRBV5-1	-	TRBJ2-7	-	CASSLDNYEQYF	TGCGCCAGCAGCTTGGATAACTACGAGCAGTACTTC
TRBV2	-	TRBJ2-1	-	CASSEGNDIYLVDEQFF	TGTGCCAGCAGTGAAGGGAACGACATCTATCTCGTCGATGAGCAGTTCTTC
TRBV2	-	TRBJ2-7	-	CASSDFAGQTIDYEQYF	TGTGCCAGCAGTGATTTCGCAGGACAGACCATCGACTACGAGCAGTACTTC
TRBV5-6	-	TRBJ1-2	TRBD1	CASSPRQGPYGYTF	TGTGCCAGCAGCCCCAGACAGGGACCCTATGGCTACACCTTC
TRBV2	once	TRBJ2-2	-	CASSTENTGELFF	TGTGCCAGCAGTACAGAAAACACCGGGGAGCTGTTTTTT